These T cell receptor beta chains were read from a single sample in a study of cytomegalovirus exposure and HLA in healthy donors. Assay used: immunoSEQ multiplex PCR; TCRdb lists only in-frame clones, some missing. The sample gives 170,000 or so clones, 79% of which show up once; around 0.74% is in the top ten. Sequenced: PBMCs. The receptors originated from a woman between 40 and 50 years old in good health and CMV-seronegative. Both conserved end residues are part of each CDR3. D genes are given only for firm matches. Clone size, where shown, is once, few, many, or a class for clones that have expanded.

>TRBV5-1|TRBD1|-|TRBJ1-1
CASSSPTGNRNTEAFF
TGCGCCAGCAGCTCCCCGACAGGGAACAGAAACACTGAAGCTTTCTTT
>TRBV19|-|-|TRBJ1-2
CASTWAPGDYGYTF
TGTGCCAGTACCTGGGCCCCGGGGGACTATGGCTACACCTTC
>TRBV21-1|-|-|TRBJ2-3
CASSNSTSGLSTDTQYF
TGTGCCAGCAGCAACAGTACTAGCGGACTTAGCACAGATACGCAGTATTTT
>TRBV13|TRBD1|-|TRBJ1-1
CASSLGQGGSGTEAFF
TGTGCCAGCAGCCTCGGACAGGGGGGGTCGGGCACTGAAGCTTTCTTT
>TRBV28|-|-|TRBJ2-7
CASSLYRRTYEQYF
TGTGCCAGCAGTTTATACAGGCGGACCTACGAGCAGTACTTC
>TRBV7-9|TRBD1|-|TRBJ1-1
CASSPGTGGGKDTEAFF
TGTGCCAGCAGCCCAGGGACAGGGGGCGGGAAGGACACTGAAGCTTTCTTT
>TRBV11-3|TRBD1|-|TRBJ1-2
CASSPRTGNYGYTF
TGTGCCAGCAGTCCCCGGACAGGGAACTATGGCTACACCTTC
>TRBV4-1|-|-|TRBJ2-1
CASSQGLYNEQFF
TGCGCCAGCAGCCAAGGGCTTTACAATGAGCAGTTCTTC
>TRBV7-3|TRBD2|once|TRBJ2-7
CASSFNPSGRADEQYF
TGTGCCAGCAGCTTCAACCCTAGCGGGAGGGCCGACGAGCAGTACTTC
>TRBV29-1|-|-|TRBJ1-2
CSANRGVGGYTF
TGCAGCGCTAACCGCGGTGTCGGTGGCTACACCTTC